This TCR beta chain was profiled in a study of glioma-infiltrating T cells after dendritic cell vaccination. Details on this clone: As yet, its antigen is unknown.

Amplification used 60 V beta primers and 13 J beta primers. Produced via immunoSEQ multiplex PCR; TCRdb's table is partial and in-frame only. Counted here are some 78,000 clones, around 85% occurring once; the ten biggest clones make up about 8.5%. Time point given: after dendritic cell vaccination, including at tumor progression/relapse. Study-wide results and limits: Survival was not directly related to TCR clonality in these patients.

The receptor comes from a human donor with glioblastoma. Sequenced here: blood, sampled after dendritic cell vaccination.

The CDR3 region has the DNA TGCGCCAGCAGCTCGGGGACAGGGGTTGCCGAGCAGTACTTC. Translated, it gives CASSSGTGVAEQYF. V gene TRBV5-1 combines with J gene TRBJ2-7, with TRBD1 matching 10 bases. J was trimmed by 6 bases and V by 3 bases; bases with no gene match: 6. The CDR3 consists of 14 residues. Looked up from germline, CDR1 is SGHRS and CDR2 is YFSETQ.